Each of the 9 T cell receptor beta chains below was sequenced from the same sample in a study of vaccination and CD4 T cells after COVID-19. Sequencing of the DNA from cultured CD4+ T cells was carried out with the Oncomine TCR Beta short-read assay. TCRdb re-called the PCR reads through MiXCR, storing one row per CDR3 protein. The sample records more than 15,000 distinct CDR3 sequences, over 50% being singletons. The treatment was: roughly ten-day PBMC culture with coronavirus spike peptide pools or control peptides (ViraFEST assay). These receptors are not linked to any known antigen. The sample comprised CD4+ T cells from blood, cultured in vitro. These receptors were taken from a human donor who had recovered from COVID-19.

The V and J genes are TRBV15 and TRBJ1-1; D gene uncertain. Germline CDR1 is LNHNV and CDR2 is YYDKDF (reference sequence). Trimming removed 5 bases from V and 2 bases from J, with 18 bases in between. The length of the CDR3 is 16 residues. The CDR3 sequence: CATSRRRAEFNTEAFF. DNA of the CDR3: TGTGCCACCAGCCGCCGTCGGGCAGAATTTAACACTGAAGCTTTCTTT.

This sequence joins TRBV6-5 and TRBJ1-2; no reliable D call. This CDR3 is built from 16 residues. The V end was cut by 2 bases, the J end by 3 bases, with 16 bases between. In germline, CDR1 is MNHEY, CDR2 SVGAGI. CDR3 nucleotides: TGTGCCAGCAGTTACCTAGGTGCGGGGATACACTATGGCTACACCTTC. Encoded protein: CASSYLGAGIHYGYTF.

The chain has TRBV7-2 and TRBJ1-2; maybe TRBD1 (5 bases). V shed 5 bases and J shed 8 bases, with 21 bases lying between them. Germline CDR1 and CDR2: SGHTA and FQGNSA. The CDR3 length is 15 residues. Here the CDR3 reads CASSPQTAPTRGYTF. As DNA, the CDR3 is TGTGCCAGCAGCCCACAGACAGCCCCGACGAGAGGCTACACCTTC.

The chain combines TRBV7-9 with TRBJ2-1; 7 nucleotides agree with TRBD2. This CDR3 has 14 amino acids. From germline, CDR1 is SEHNR and CDR2 FQNEAQ (reference sequence). The trim removed 3 bases at V and 8 bases at J, leaving 7 bases unmatched. CDR3: CASSLLAVKDEQFF. The CDR3 DNA reads TGTGCCAGCAGCTTGCTAGCGGTTAAGGATGAGCAGTTCTTC.

This clonotype is classed as large (0.1 to 1%). The chain links TRBV12-3 or TRBV12-4 to TRBJ2-1; 9 nucleotides align to TRBD2. V lost 8 bases to trimming and J lost 5 bases; unmatched junction nucleotides: 4. This CDR3 contains 13 residues. CDR3 sequence reads: CASRSGRHNEQFF. The CDR3 region has the DNA TGTGCCAGCCGCAGCGGGAGGCACAATGAGCAGTTCTTC.

The chain combines TRBV25-1 with TRBJ2-4, with 9 bases aligning to TRBD2. This CDR3 spans 16 amino acids. Germline V gene lookup returns CDR1 MGHDK and CDR2 SYGVNS. J gave up 4 bases and V 3 bases, and 7 bases lay outside the gene matches. The CDR3 reads CASSEGAGGAKNIQYF. The CDR3 DNA follows: TGTGCCAGCAGTGAGGGGGCGGGAGGGGCTAAAAACATTCAGTACTTC.

V and J are TRBV11-1 and TRBJ2-7; D gene uncertain. Deletions cut 4 bases from V and 1 base from J, with 17 bases between. The germline V gene encodes CDR1 SGHAT and CDR2 FQDESV (reference sequence). This CDR3 has 16 amino acids. CDR3 in amino acids: CASSSLWSVGSYEQYF. The CDR3 coding sequence is TGTGCCAGCAGCTCCCTATGGTCGGTGGGGTCCTACGAGCAGTACTTC.

This chain uses TRBV20-1 with TRBJ1-5; tentative D call: TRBD1 (6 bases). Trimming shortened V by 2 bases and J by 6 bases, and 14 bases separated the two germline ends. Per germline, CDR1 DFQATT and CDR2 SNEGSKA (reference sequence). The CDR3 contains 14 residues. CDR3 protein: CSARRGEESQPQHF. In nucleotides, the CDR3 is TGCAGTGCTAGAAGGGGGGAGGAAAGTCAGCCCCAGCATTTT.

The rearrangement joins TRBV5-1 to TRBJ2-5; either TRBD1 or TRBD2 may fit D (5 bases each). The germline V gene encodes CDR1 SGHRS and CDR2 YFSETQ. This CDR3 comprises 15 residues. The V and J ends lost 2 bases and 8 bases respectively, with 19 bases between them. The CDR3 nucleotides read TGCGCCAGCAGCTTCGTCCGGGACCAGTCGGGAACCCAGTACTTC. This translates into CASSFVRDQSGTQYF.